This T cell receptor beta chain was profiled in a study of cytomegalovirus exposure and HLA in healthy donors. Primers for the PCR totalled 60 Vbeta and 13 Jbeta. Profiled with immunoSEQ multiplex PCR; TCRdb holds only in-frame clones, not every one. The table shows over 150,000 clones, with 65% to 85% occurring only once. CDR1 SGHDT and CDR2 YYEEEE come from the germline V gene. The CDR3 contains 13 residues. The V end was cut by 0 bases, the J end by 4 bases, with 7 bases between. The clonotype originates from a woman in her fifties or sixties in good health and CMV-seropositive. Sequencing input: PBMCs. V gene TRBV5-6 combines with J gene TRBJ1-1; D call uncertain. CDR3 sequence (DNA): TGTGCCAGCAGCTTGGCCGGGTTCACTGAAGCTTTCTTT. It specifies CASSLAGFTEAFF.